Below are 28 T cell receptor beta chains sequenced from a single sample in a study of blood T cell repertoires in COVID-19. Data came from immunoSEQ multiplex PCR; TCRdb stores just in-frame clones and leaves some out. The repertoire includes hundreds of thousands of clones, approximately 90% of them detected once, and 0.82% sits in the top ten. Sequencing was carried out using peripheral blood. These receptors were collected from a man aged 55 to 69 with COVID-19, enrolled during active disease.

The J gene is TRBJ1-5, the V gene TRBV10-2; a weak D match, TRBD1 (5 bases). This CDR3 comprises 14 residues. Trimming cost V 4 bases and J 5 bases, with 12 bases left between them. Germline CDR1 reads WSHSY; CDR2 reads SAAADI. The CDR3 sequence is CASSAPGGDQPQHF. The DNA of the CDR3 is TGCGCCAGCAGTGCGCCTGGGGGGGATCAGCCCCAGCATTTT.

The chain carries TRBV7-2 and TRBJ1-1; no clear D. This CDR3 has 12 amino acids. Deletions cut 1 base from V and 8 bases from J, with 8 bases between. Germline CDR1 SGHTA, CDR2 FQGNSA. CDR3 in DNA: TGTGCCAGCAGCTTAGGGGCTGGGGAAGCTTTCTTT. Its protein is CASSLGAGEAFF.

Points on this clone: Different DNA sequences within this sample yield the same CDR3. The chain combines TRBV12-3 or TRBV12-4 with TRBJ2-3; D not resolved. Trimming left V 6 bases short and J 0 bases short, with 4 bases between. The CDR3 runs to 12 residues. This CDR3 reads CASSQSTDTQYF. Written as DNA, the CDR3 is TGTGCCAGCAGCCAGAGCACAGATACGCAGTATTTT.

The J gene is TRBJ1-1, the V gene TRBV4-2; D is possibly TRBD1 (6 bases). The CDR3 has 13 amino acids. Trimming shortened V by 4 bases and J by 1 base, and 7 bases separated the two germline ends. Per germline, CDR1 LGHNA and CDR2 YNFKEQ. In nucleotides, the CDR3 is TGTGCCAGCAGCCTACAGGGGAACACTGAAGCTTTCTTT. Protein: CASSLQGNTEAFF.

V and J are TRBV18 and TRBJ1-3, with D hard to call. This CDR3 has 15 residues. V was pared by 3 bases and J by 0 bases, with 9 bases between. CDR1 and CDR2 (germline): KGHSH, LQKENI. The CDR3 is CASSPGTSSGNTIYF. Written as DNA, the CDR3 is TGTGCCAGCTCACCGGGCACCAGCTCTGGAAACACCATATATTTT.

The chain combines TRBV2 with TRBJ1-2, with D unresolved. Trimming pared 4 bases from V and 7 bases from J, leaving 7 bases between. CDR1 and CDR2 (germline): SNHLY, FYNNEI. The CDR3 is 11 amino acids. CDR3 loop: CASSVGSGYTF. The CDR3 region has the DNA TGTGCCAGCAGTGTGGGGAGTGGCTACACCTTC.

CDR3 region: CASSGTGSYEQYF. The DNA of the CDR3 is TGCGCCAGCAGCGGGACAGGCTCCTACGAGCAGTACTTC. The V call is TRBV10-1, the J call TRBJ2-7; 8 nucleotides match TRBD1. Trimming removed 6 bases from V and 0 bases from J; junction bases left unmatched: 1. Germline CDR1 is WNHNN and CDR2 is SYGVQD (reference sequence). The CDR3 contains 13 residues.

The chain combines TRBV5-6 with TRBJ1-3; D possibly corresponds to TRBD1 (5 bases). Germline V gene data show CDR1 as SGHDT and CDR2 as YYEEEE. The CDR3 spans 17 residues. Trimming removed 0 bases at V and 0 bases at J, with 13 bases between. The CDR3 DNA reads as TGTGCCAGCAGCTTGGAGCAGGGTACGATCTCTGGAAACACCATATATTTT. This sequence encodes CASSLEQGTISGNTIYF.

The chain links TRBV6-5 to TRBJ1-2; D is unresolved. Deletions cut 0 bases from V and 3 bases from J, with 14 bases between. Germline CDR1 reads MNHEY; CDR2 reads SVGAGI. The CDR3 is 16 amino acids. This CDR3 reads CASSYSTGTRDYGYTF. CDR3 nucleotide sequence: TGTGCCAGCAGTTACTCCACTGGAACCCGGGACTATGGCTACACCTTC.

This chain uses TRBV3-1 (or the pseudogene TRBV3-2) with TRBJ1-1, with no clear D. The germline V gene has CDR1 LGHDT and CDR2 YNNKEL (reference sequence). The CDR3 runs 11 residues. With 2 bases removed from V and 8 bases from J, the gap between germline ends came to 6 bases. The DNA for the CDR3 is TGTGCCAGCAGCCAACTCGGGGAAGCTTTCTTT. Translation: CASSQLGEAFF.

This clone occurred once. The chain combines TRBV7-3 with TRBJ2-1, with D possibly TRBD2 on 6 matching bases. V dropped 2 bases and J dropped 5 bases, with 10 bases sitting between them. The germline CDR1 and CDR2 sequences are SGHTA and FQGTGA. The CDR3 is 14 residues long. As DNA, the CDR3 is TGTGCCAGCAGCTTATCCAGGACTAACAATGAGCAGTTCTTC. Encoded protein: CASSLSRTNNEQFF. Filled out from reference TRBV7-3 and TRBJ2-1, the complete variable domain reads GAGVSQTPSNKVTEKGKYVELRCDPISGHTALYWYRQSLGQGPEFLIYFQGTGAADDSGLPNDRFFAVRPEGSVSTLKIQRTERGDSAVYLCASSLSRTNNEQFFGPGTRLTVL.

The chain links TRBV10-2 to TRBJ1-1; a possible D gene is TRBD1 (5 bases). The germline gives CDR1 WSHSY, CDR2 SAAADI. V lost 0 bases and J 4 bases, leaving 9 bases between the germline ends. The CDR3 runs 14 residues. CDR3 protein: CASSESGVGTEAFF. The CDR3 bases are TGCGCCAGCAGTGAGTCAGGGGTAGGCACTGAAGCTTTCTTT.

The chain is built from TRBV5-1 and TRBJ1-1, with D unresolved. This CDR3 has 13 residues. The ends were cut back, 4 bases at V and 4 bases at J, with 11 bases in the middle. The germline V gene has CDR1 SGHRS and CDR2 YFSETQ. The DNA of the CDR3 is TGCGCCAGCAGCGTGCGGCCTAGCACTGAAGCTTTCTTT. Translated: CASSVRPSTEAFF.

The chain carries TRBV7-9 and TRBJ1-3, with D unclear. The V and J ends lost 5 bases and 4 bases respectively, with 15 bases between them. The germline V gene encodes CDR1 SEHNR and CDR2 FQNEAQ (reference sequence). The CDR3 has 15 residues. In DNA, the CDR3 is TGTGCCAGCAGCCCGAGAGCGGGTGCCGGAAACACCATATATTTT. It is translated as CASSPRAGAGNTIYF.

The V gene is TRBV5-1, the J gene TRBJ1-5; TRBD1 matches at 8 bases. Germline trimming cut 1 base from V and 5 bases from J; bases unmatched to any gene: 2. The germline V gene encodes CDR1 SGHRS and CDR2 YFSETQ. CDR3 length equals 14 residues. The CDR3 loop reads CASSLTGGYQPQHF. In nucleotides, the CDR3 is TGCGCCAGCAGCTTGACAGGGGGTTATCAGCCCCAGCATTTT.

The J gene is TRBJ2-3, the V gene TRBV5-1; D is possibly TRBD2 (6 bases). In germline, CDR1 is SGHRS, CDR2 YFSETQ. The CDR3 contains 17 residues. Trimming cost V 3 bases and J 0 bases, with 17 bases left between them. In DNA form, the CDR3 reads TGCGCCAGCAGCTACTACTCGCGGGGAGCTAGCACAGATACGCAGTATTTT. It is translated as CASSYYSRGASTDTQYF.

This chain joins TRBV21-1 and TRBJ1-5; TRBD1 was called by the table and not checked on the DNA. TRBV21-1 is deemed a pseudogene. This CDR3 contains 18 residues. The CDR3 DNA reads as TGTGCCAGCAGCAATATAGGGGGAGCCAGGGGGCATAATCAGCCCCAGCATTTT. This codes for CASSNIGGARGHNQPQHF.

CDR3: CAISETGSSNTGELFF. The CDR3 bases are TGTGCCATCAGTGAAACAGGGTCGTCGAACACCGGGGAGCTGTTTTTT. V gene TRBV10-3 combines with J gene TRBJ2-2; TRBD1 is a possible D gene (6 bases). Trimming removed 3 bases from V and 0 bases from J, with 11 bases in between. Germline V lookup: CDR1 ENHRY, CDR2 SYGVKD. The CDR3 consists of 16 residues.

The chain carries TRBV11-3 and TRBJ2-1, with D maybe TRBD2 (6 bases). The V gene lost 3 bases and the J gene lost 9 bases, with 9 bases spanning the gap. Looked up from germline, CDR1 is SGHNT and CDR2 is YENEEA. The CDR3 covers 12 residues. CDR3 DNA: TGTGCCAGCAGCTTGACTAGAAGTGAGCAGTTCTTC. Its protein product is CASSLTRSEQFF.

The chain couples TRBV12-3 or TRBV12-4 to TRBJ2-7; 9 bases match TRBD2. The V gene end was trimmed by 10 bases and the J gene end by 2 bases; junction bases not matched to a gene: 6. This CDR3 has 13 residues. CDR3 residues: CATTLAGAYEQYF. The CDR3 DNA follows: TGTGCCACCACCTTAGCGGGAGCCTACGAGCAGTACTTC.

The chain carries TRBV21-1 and TRBJ1-3. TRBV21-1 is a known pseudogene. The CDR3 is 18 amino acids. The CDR3: CASSKVKKRMSSGNTIYF. The CDR3 DNA reads TGTGCCAGCAGCAAAGTTAAAAAGAGGATGAGCTCTGGAAACACCATATATTTT.

The genes are TRBV30 and TRBJ2-3; 10 bases align to TRBD1. The J segment lost 3 bases and the V segment lost 2 bases, leaving 5 bases of the junction unmatched. Germline values: CDR1 GTSNPN, CDR2 SVGIG (reference sequence). This CDR3 has 15 residues. Here the CDR3 reads CAWSRQGARTDTQYF. The CDR3 nucleotides are TGTGCCTGGAGTAGACAGGGGGCCCGGACAGATACGCAGTATTTT.

V usage is TRBV4-3 and J usage is TRBJ2-1; D call uncertain. The V gene's germline CDR1 is LGHNA and CDR2 YSLEER. This CDR3 has 13 amino acids. V was pared by 4 bases and J by 8 bases, with 12 bases between. CDR3 coding DNA: TGCGCCAGCAGCCGAGGTAGCCGGGATGAGCAGTTCTTC. Its translation is CASSRGSRDEQFF.

V and J are TRBV5-6 and TRBJ1-1; D is perhaps TRBD1 (5 bases). The germline gives CDR1 SGHDT, CDR2 YYEEEE. V lost 2 bases to trimming and J lost 6 bases, with 11 bases between them. The CDR3 has 13 residues. The CDR3 nucleotides are TGTGCCAGCAGCTTCTGGAGGGGCTCTGAAGCTTTCTTT. Its translation is CASSFWRGSEAFF.

The J gene is TRBJ1-2, the V gene TRBV27, with 8 bases matching TRBD1. The V segment lost 3 bases and the J segment 6 bases; nucleotides outside the gene matches: 9. The CDR3 spans 15 residues. CDR1 MNHEY and CDR2 SMNVEV come from the germline V gene (reference sequence). The CDR3 nucleotides are TGTGCCAGCAGTTTGTTTGCAGGGGGCGCAGATGGCTACACCTTC. Protein: CASSLFAGGADGYTF.

The chain combines TRBV27 with TRBJ1-1, with D maybe TRBD1 (6 bases). The CDR3 sequence is 14 residues long. Trimming removed 3 bases from V and 5 bases from J, with 13 bases in between. The V gene's germline CDR1 is MNHEY and CDR2 SMNVEV (reference sequence). This chain's CDR3 is CASSLKGVWTEAFF. In nucleotides, the CDR3 is TGTGCCAGCAGTTTGAAGGGGGTATGGACTGAAGCTTTCTTT.

This rearrangement joins TRBV15 to TRBJ1-6; possible D gene TRBD1, 5 bases. V lost 3 bases and J lost 6, with 21 bases in between. The CDR3 extends over 18 amino acids. CDR1 LNHNV and CDR2 YYDKDF come from the germline V gene (reference sequence). CDR3 bases: TGTGCCACCAGCAGGGGGCGCGGTCCCTTACAAGTTAATTCACCCCTCCACTTT. Translation: CATSRGRGPLQVNSPLHF. The variable domain in full, with the rest retrieved from reference TRBV15 and TRBJ1-6, is DAMVIQNPRYQVTQFGKPVTLSCSQTLNHNVMYWYQQKSSQAPKLLFHYYDKDFNNEADTPDNFQSRRPNTSFCFLDIRSPGLGDTAMYLCATSRGRGPLQVNSPLHFGNGTRLTVT.

The chain joins TRBV6-5 to TRBJ1-1; TRBD1 might be the D (6 bases). There are 14 residues in the CDR3. Looked up from germline, CDR1 is MNHEY and CDR2 is SVGAGI. V lost 8 bases, J lost 4 bases, and 17 bases lay in between. The DNA of the CDR3 is TGTGCCAGCCGCTTCTGGACAGAAAGCACTGAAGCTTTCTTT. Its translation is CASRFWTESTEAFF.